This passage covers 27 T cell receptor beta chains from one sample sequenced in a study of CXCR3-negative and CXCR3-positive naive CD8 T cells. UMI-labeled 5' RACE TRB cDNA libraries were prepared from the cells. TCRdb reprocessed the 5' RACE reads and reports one entry per CDR3 protein, with no DNA. The data include over 70,000 distinct CDR3 sequences; the top ten clones carry 0.75% to 0.95%. Antigens of these TCRs are unknown. General study points: CXCR3-negative naive cells had less hydrophobic TRB CDR3s than did CXCR3-positive naive cells.

The sequenced material came from naive CXCR3+ CD8+ T cells from blood. The subset here: CD45RO-CCR7+CD27+CD95- naive CD8+ T cells expressing CXCR3 (TNR3+). These receptors originate from a human donor in good health. Some clones in this sample may be carry-over from other donors' samples.

The chain is built from TRBV9 and TRBJ1-1. Germline V gives CDR1 SGDLS, CDR2 YYNGEE. CDR3 size: 15 residues. CDR3 protein: CASSITDYMNTEAFF.

CDR3 loop: CASSLDVVDPLALNSPLHF. V gene TRBV27 combines with J gene TRBJ1-6; TCRdb's D call, TRBD1, is unchecked because there is no DNA. This CDR3 contains 19 residues. CDR1 and CDR2 from the germline V gene are MNHEY and SMNVEV (reference sequence).

The CDR3 loop is CASSPVGGYEQYF. The chain employs TRBV5-1 and TRBJ2-7. Germline lookup yields CDR1 SGHRS and CDR2 YFSETQ. The CDR3 is made up of 13 amino acids.

The rearrangement uses TRBV28 and TRBJ1-1; TCRdb designates TRBD1, a call that cannot be tested without DNA. CDR1 and CDR2 from the germline V gene are MDHEN and SYDVKM. There are 12 residues in the CDR3. The CDR3 sequence is CASSLSPVEAFF.

The J gene is TRBJ1-2, the V gene TRBV7-9; TCRdb's D gene call, TRBD1, goes unchecked for lack of DNA. CDR1 and CDR2 from the germline V gene are SEHNR and FQNEAQ (reference sequence). The length of the CDR3 is 14 residues. This CDR3 is CASSSGQGGYGYTF. Together with reference TRBV7-9 and TRBJ1-2, the CDR3 gives the full variable domain: DTGVSQNPRHKITKRGQNVTFRCDPISEHNRLYWYRQTLGQGPEFLTYFQNEAQLEKSRLLSDRFSAERPKGSFSTLEIQRTEQGDSAMYLCASSSGQGGYGYTFGSGTRLTVV.

The V gene is TRBV13, the J gene TRBJ1-4. The CDR3 length is 15 residues. Germline V gene sequence: CDR1 PRHDT, CDR2 FYEKMQ (reference sequence). This CDR3 is CASSYRTRGNEKLFF.

This chain links TRBV7-3 with TRBJ2-3; TCRdb names TRBD2, which stays unverified in the absence of DNA. Per the germline V gene, CDR1 is SGHTA and CDR2 is FQGTGA. The CDR3 extends over 17 amino acids. CDR3 amino acids: CASSLPGLAGEVDTQYF.

The chain carries TRBV28 and TRBJ2-2. The germline V gene has CDR1 MDHEN and CDR2 SYDVKM. This CDR3 has 15 amino acids. The CDR3 loop is CASSFQRANTGELFF. The entire variable domain, with the rest obtained from reference TRBV28 and TRBJ2-2, is as follows: DVKVTQSSRYLVKRTGEKVFLECVQDMDHENMFWYRQDPGLGLRLIYFSYDVKMKEKGDIPEGYSVSREKKERFSLILESASTNQTSMYLCASSFQRANTGELFFGEGSRLTVL.

This chain links TRBV7-6 with TRBJ2-7; TCRdb proposes TRBD1, but this gene call is untestable without DNA. The CDR3 is 14 amino acids. Germline V gene lookup returns CDR1 SGHVS and CDR2 FNYEAQ. The CDR3 sequence: CASSFRTGEYEQYF. Together with reference TRBV7-6 and TRBJ2-7, the CDR3 gives the full variable domain: GAGVSQSPRYKVTKRGQDVALRCDPISGHVSLYWYRQALGQGPEFLTYFNYEAQQDKSGLPNDRFSAERPEGSISTLTIQRTEQRDSAMYRCASSFRTGEYEQYFGPGTRLTVT.

This chain connects TRBV4-1 to TRBJ2-5; the TRBD2 assignment by TCRdb is unverifiable without DNA. This CDR3 has 17 residues. CDR1 and CDR2 (germline): MGHRA, YSYEKL. The CDR3 loop reads CASSQDDPAGGGETQYF.

The chain carries TRBV12-3 or TRBV12-4 and TRBJ2-1; the D call of TRBD2 rests on TCRdb alone, since no DNA is present to check it. The CDR3 extends over 15 amino acids. CDR3 sequence reads: CASSLGSSGRNEQFF.

J is TRBJ1-4 and V is TRBV15. This CDR3 spans 13 amino acids. Germline-derived CDR1 and CDR2 are LNHNV and YYDKDF (reference sequence). This CDR3 reads CATQGPSNEKLFF.

V and J are TRBV11-3 and TRBJ1-6. The CDR3 length is 14 residues. Germline CDR1 is SGHNT and CDR2 is YENEEA. The CDR3 protein is CASSRGDGQEALHF.

V and J are TRBV6-5 and TRBJ2-2; TCRdb's D call of TRBD1 is untestable without DNA. Germline V lookup: CDR1 MNHEY, CDR2 SVGAGI. The CDR3 is made up of 15 amino acids. Here the CDR3 reads CASSYSLGGTGELFF.

The chain has TRBV7-9 and TRBJ2-5; lacking DNA, the TRBD1 call made by TCRdb goes unchecked. The CDR3 length is 13 residues. The germline gives CDR1 SEHNR, CDR2 FQNEAQ (reference sequence). The CDR3 loop reads CASLGQGWETQYF.

This chain links TRBV28 with TRBJ2-7. There are 16 residues in the CDR3. Germline V gene sequence: CDR1 MDHEN, CDR2 SYDVKM. This chain's CDR3 is CASSSPGRLSSYEQYF.

The V gene is TRBV20-1, the J gene TRBJ1-2; the TCRdb call, TRBD1, lacks DNA for checking. CDR1 and CDR2 (germline): DFQATT, SNEGSKA (reference sequence). The CDR3 extends over 15 amino acids. The CDR3 region is CSARDAGGVTYGYTF.

The chain couples TRBV15 to TRBJ2-3. CDR3 length: 14 amino acids. CDR1 LNHNV and CDR2 YYDKDF come from the germline V gene (reference sequence). The CDR3: CATSRKRDTDTQYF.

V gene TRBV6-1 combines with J gene TRBJ2-3; TCRdb indicates TRBD1, and absent DNA this call remains unverified. Germline V lookup: CDR1 MNHNS, CDR2 SASEGT. CDR3 length: 14 amino acids. The CDR3 spells CASREQGGTDTQYF.

V usage is TRBV12-3 or TRBV12-4 and J usage is TRBJ1-5; TCRdb's D call, TRBD1, is unchecked because there is no DNA. CDR3 size: 14 residues. The CDR3 sequence: CASKSQGGNQPQHF.

The J gene is TRBJ2-7, the V gene TRBV5-6; TCRdb designates TRBD1, a call that cannot be tested without DNA. The CDR3 contains 14 residues. CDR1 SGHDT and CDR2 YYEEEE come from the germline V gene. The CDR3 region is CASSPRTAPYEQYF.

J is TRBJ1-5 and V is TRBV7-8; the D gene TCRdb calls, TRBD1, cannot be checked with no DNA. Germline values: CDR1 SGHVS, CDR2 FQNEAQ. There are 14 residues in the CDR3. CDR3 sequence: CASSLETGNQPQHF.

The chain is built from TRBV28 and TRBJ2-7. The CDR3 runs to 15 residues. Looked up from germline, CDR1 is MDHEN and CDR2 is SYDVKM. The CDR3 reads CASSLGPGTSHEQYF.

The chain is built from TRBV15 and TRBJ2-6. CDR3 size: 13 residues. Germline V CDR1 and CDR2: LNHNV, YYDKDF (reference sequence). CDR3 residues: CATSRVGANVLTF.

V gene TRBV7-8 combines with J gene TRBJ1-5. From germline, CDR1 is SGHVS and CDR2 FQNEAQ. The length of the CDR3 is 15 residues. The CDR3 sequence: CASSLDPYSNQPQHF.

V is TRBV6-4 and J is TRBJ2-3; as DNA is missing, the TRBD2 call by TCRdb cannot be tested. The V gene's germline CDR1 is MRHNA and CDR2 SNTAGT. This CDR3 has 14 amino acids. CDR3 loop: CASSGGGATDTQYF.

The chain carries TRBV20-1 and TRBJ2-1; lacking DNA, the TRBD1 call made by TCRdb goes unchecked. CDR1 and CDR2 from the germline V gene are DFQATT and SNEGSKA (reference sequence). The CDR3 runs to 16 residues. CDR3 amino acids: CSAILPRDGGYNEQFF.